This TCR beta chain is drawn from a study of T cells in Graves' hyperthyroidism and ophthalmopathy. Many counts were recorded for this clonotype. Antigen: not known. RNA transcripts provided the source from which TCR beta CDR3 regions were amplified. First-round RT-PCR targeting the TCR CDR3 was performed with the HTBI primer set. MiXCR, applied by TCRdb to the multiplex PCR reads, yields one record per CDR3 protein. This table has roughly 700,000 distinct CDR3 sequences, approximately 14% appearing once. Overall study findings and caveats: In simple terms, a model built on 13 V-J features told ophthalmopathy apart from stable hyperthyroidism.

Uncontrolled infections, other autoimmune diseases, pregnancy or lactation led to exclusion of patients. For the diagnoses, clinical symptoms, serum thyroxine and TRAb, thyroid ultrasound and orbital computed tomography were used. The clonotype originates from a woman younger than 35 with Graves' hyperthyroidism. Specimen: blood.

The CDR3 nucleotides are TGTGCCAGCAGCTATACTCACGGGCTAGCTGCTTACGGGAACATTCAGTACTTC. This translates into CASSYTHGLAAYGNIQYF. The chain links TRBV7-2 to TRBJ2-4; D perhaps matches TRBD2 (5 bases). The CDR3 sequence is 18 residues long. Trimming left V 4 bases short and J 7 bases short, with 26 bases between. Germline loops: CDR1 SGHTA, CDR2 FQGNSA.